The following is a T cell receptor (beta chain) sequence with its context. Its antigen is still unknown. The V segment lost 3 bases and the J segment 4 bases; nucleotides outside the gene matches: 9. CDR1 SGHRS and CDR2 YFSETQ come from the germline V gene. This CDR3 is built from 15 residues. This sample was included in a study of shared clonotypes between healthy human individuals. The investigators split CD4+ cells into a CD45RA+ naive subset and a CD45RA-negative memory subset. Profiled with immunoSEQ multiplex PCR; TCRdb holds only in-frame clones, not every one. The sample contains hundreds of thousands of clones, around three quarters of which appear only once. Study-wide results and limits: At large depth, rarefaction still showed sorted-subset sequencing to be incomplete.

Material for sequencing was memory CD4+ T cells sorted from blood. Subset reported: CD45RA-negative fraction. This TCR came from a young woman in good health. V is TRBV5-1 and J is TRBJ2-7; 8 positions match TRBD1. The CDR3: CASSSQGTGHYEQYF. The CDR3 DNA reads as TGCGCCAGCAGCTCTCAAGGGACAGGTCATTACGAGCAGTACTTC.